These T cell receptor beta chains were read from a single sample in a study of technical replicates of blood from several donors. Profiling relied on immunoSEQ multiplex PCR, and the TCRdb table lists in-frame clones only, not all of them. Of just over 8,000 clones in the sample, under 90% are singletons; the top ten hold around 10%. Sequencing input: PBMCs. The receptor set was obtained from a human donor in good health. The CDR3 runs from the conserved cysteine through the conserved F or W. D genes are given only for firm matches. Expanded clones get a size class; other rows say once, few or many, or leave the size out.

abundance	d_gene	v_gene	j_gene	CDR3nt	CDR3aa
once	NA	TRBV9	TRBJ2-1	TGTGCCAGCAGCGTAGCACCGACAGGCCCCAGCTCCTACAATGAGCAGTTCTTC	CASSVAPTGPSSYNEQFF
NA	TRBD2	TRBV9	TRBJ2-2	TGTGCCAGCAGCGGGGGACTAGCGGGAGCGGCCGGGGAGCTGTTTTTT	CASSGGLAGAAGELFF
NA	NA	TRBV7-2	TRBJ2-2	TGTGCCAGCAGCCCGAGACTTTCCGGGGAGCTGTTTTTT	CASSPRLSGELFF
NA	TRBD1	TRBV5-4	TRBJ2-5	TGTGCCAGCAGCTCGGAGGGCTACAGGGGGCGGGGGACCCAGTACTTC	CASSSEGYRGRGTQYF
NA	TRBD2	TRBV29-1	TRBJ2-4	TGCAGCGCCGGTTTAGCGGGCGAAGCCAAAAACATTCAGTACTTC	CSAGLAGEAKNIQYF
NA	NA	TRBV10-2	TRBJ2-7	TGCGCCAGCAGGGACGGACAGACCTCCTACGAGCAGTACTTC	CASRDGQTSYEQYF
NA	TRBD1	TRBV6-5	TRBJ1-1	TGTGCCAGCAGTTACGATACAGGGGGCGGTGGCACTGAAGCTTTCTTT	CASSYDTGGGGTEAFF
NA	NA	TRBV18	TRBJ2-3	TGTGCCAGCTCACTCTCTCGGGGCACAGATACGCAGTATTTT	CASSLSRGTDTQYF
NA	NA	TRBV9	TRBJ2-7	TGTGCCAGCAGCGTAGCCAGGGTCGGGGAGCAGTACTTC	CASSVARVGEQYF
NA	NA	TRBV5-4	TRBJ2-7	TGTGCCAGCAGCTTTGGGGGGACCCTATCCTACGAGCAGTACTTC	CASSFGGTLSYEQYF
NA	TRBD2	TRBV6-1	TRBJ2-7	TGTGCCAGCAGTGATGGGGCGGGAGCCCCGCACGAGCAGTACTTC	CASSDGAGAPHEQYF
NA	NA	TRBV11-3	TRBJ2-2	TGTGCCAGCAGCTCGTTGACAGGCCCTCTAGCCGGGGAGCTGTTTTTT	CASSSLTGPLAGELFF
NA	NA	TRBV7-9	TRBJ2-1	TGTGCCAGCAGCTTAGATAGTAGCGGAAACAATGAGCAGTTCTTC	CASSLDSSGNNEQFF
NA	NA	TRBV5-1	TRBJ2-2	TGCGCCAGCAGCTTTATGGGACTCCCCTTTGAGGAGCTGTTTTTT	CASSFMGLPFEELFF
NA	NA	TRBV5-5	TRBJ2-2	TGTGCCAGCAGCCGGTCCGGGATCGGGGAGCTGTTTTTT	CASSRSGIGELFF
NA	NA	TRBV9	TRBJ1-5	TGTGCCAGCAACCCCGGGGGTCATAGCAATCAGCCCCAGCATTTT	CASNPGGHSNQPQHF
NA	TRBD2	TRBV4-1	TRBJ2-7	TGCGCCAGCAGCCAAGGGTTAGCGGGAAACTACGAGCAGTACTTC	CASSQGLAGNYEQYF
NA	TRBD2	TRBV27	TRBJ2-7	TGTGCCAGCAGTTTCGCGGGAGTGACCTACGAGCAGTACTTC	CASSFAGVTYEQYF
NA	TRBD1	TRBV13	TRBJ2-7	TGTGCCAGCAGTCCACGGGACAGGGGTTACGAGCAGTACTTC	CASSPRDRGYEQYF
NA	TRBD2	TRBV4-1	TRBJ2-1	TGCGCCAGCAGCCAAGACCAGCGGGAGACGTATAATGAGCAGTTCTTC	CASSQDQRETYNEQFF
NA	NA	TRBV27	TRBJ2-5	TGTGCCAGCAGCCCAAACAGGAAGACCCAGTACTTC	CASSPNRKTQYF
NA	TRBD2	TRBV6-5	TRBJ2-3	TGTGCCAGCAGTTACAGCGGGAGCGTCGCAGATACGCAGTATTTT	CASSYSGSVADTQYF
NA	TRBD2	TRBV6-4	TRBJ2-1	TGTGCCAGCAGTGACTGGGCTCGCGGGAGCGGGTTCAATGAGCAGTTCTTC	CASSDWARGSGFNEQFF
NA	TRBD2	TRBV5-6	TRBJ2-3	TGTGCCAGCAGCCTTCCTCCGGGGCTAGCGGGAGCCGAGGATACGCAGTATTTT	CASSLPPGLAGAEDTQYF
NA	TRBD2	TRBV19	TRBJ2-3	TGTGCCAGTAGTATGGGAAGCCGGACTAGCGGGGTGGGGGATACGCAGTATTTT	CASSMGSRTSGVGDTQYF
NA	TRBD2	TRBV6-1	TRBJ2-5	TGTGCCAGCCTCGCGGGGTTGGGAGGGGAGGAGACCCAGTACTTC	CASLAGLGGEETQYF
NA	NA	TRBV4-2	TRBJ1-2	TGTGCCAGCAGCCAAGATCGGTCGTTACCCTATGGCTACACCTTC	CASSQDRSLPYGYTF
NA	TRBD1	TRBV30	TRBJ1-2	TGTGCCTGGAGCCCCAAGGGGGCGGAATACTATGGCTACACCTTC	CAWSPKGAEYYGYTF
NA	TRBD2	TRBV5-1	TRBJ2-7	TGCGCCAGCAGCTGGGGTAGCGGGGAGCCCCGGCACTTC	CASSWGSGEPRHF
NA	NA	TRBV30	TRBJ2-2	TGTGCCTGGAGTGTCGCAGTAAACACCGGGGAGCTGTTTTTT	CAWSVAVNTGELFF